This entry concerns a single T cell receptor beta chain. RNA was extracted with the RNeasy kit, and a quantity of roughly 0.5 to 1 ug was reverse transcribed using random hexamers. It was immunoSEQ multiplex PCR that amplified TCR beta CDR3 across 54 Vbeta and 13 Jbeta. TCRdb used MiXCR to reprocess the immunoSEQ multiplex PCR reads, holding one entry per CDR3 protein. The table shows about 240,000 distinct CDR3 sequences, with almost 97% occurring only once. Sequencing targeted TCR beta in blood CD8+ and CD4+ T cells. Unmatched junction bases numbered 8, after V lost 2 bases and J lost 2 bases. Per the germline V gene, CDR1 is SGHNT and CDR2 is YYREEE (reference sequence). The CDR3 has 16 amino acids. This entry belongs to a study of CD8 T cells in Susac syndrome.

The rearrangement uses TRBV5-4 and TRBJ2-7; 9 bases agree with TRBD1. The sequenced material came from CD4+ T cells from PBMCs. The clonotype was recovered from a human donor with Susac syndrome. CDR3 DNA sequence: TGTGCCAGCAGCTTCCCCCGAGGACAGGGGACCTACGAGCAGTACTTC. Translation gives CASSFPRGQGTYEQYF.